These T cell receptor beta chains were read from a single sample in a study of T-cell reconstitution after alpha-beta-depleted transplantation in children. TCRdb independently ran MiXCR on the PCR reads; one entry per CDR3 protein. The data contain 350,000 to 400,000 distinct CDR3 sequences, around 21% of them singletons. The sequencing here drew on PBMCs from the stem cell graft donor, taken from the stem cell graft. These receptors all stem from a human donor who donated a stem cell graft to a child with acute myeloid leukemia. The CDR3 runs from the conserved cysteine through the conserved F or W. A D gene is named only where the DNA matches it firmly.

v_call	cdr3_length	d_call	j_call	cdr3_aa
TRBV25-1	14	NA	TRBJ1-4	CASSEWGGIEKLFF
TRBV4-2	13	NA	TRBJ2-1	CASSQELALEQFF
TRBV7-6	19	TRBD2	TRBJ2-7	CASSLDHRPSGTREYEQYF
TRBV24-1	14	TRBD2	TRBJ2-1	CATSGGSYSNEQFF
TRBV18	13	NA	TRBJ2-7	CASSPGAAYEQYF
TRBV5-1	18	TRBD2	TRBJ2-7	CASSFLSVVRGGSYEQYF
TRBV20-1	16	TRBD2	TRBJ2-1	CSARDGQLAGASYVLF
TRBV12-3/TRBV12-4	14	TRBD1	TRBJ2-1	CASSPMGQGNEQFF
TRBV6-2/TRBV6-3	16	TRBD2	TRBJ2-7	CASSYLGTSGAYEQYF
TRBV7-3	14	NA	TRBJ2-1	CASSLTFYPNEQFF
TRBV6-1	12	NA	TRBJ2-7	CASKGPSYEQYF
TRBV15	16	TRBD1	TRBJ1-3	CATRDRDNGGGNTIYF
TRBV12-3/TRBV12-4	17	TRBD1	TRBJ2-2	CASSPTPGQGNTGELFF
TRBV7-9	15	TRBD2	TRBJ2-3	CASSYLAGPGDTQYF
TRBV15	17	TRBD2	TRBJ2-1	CATSRDGGTGTRSEQFF
TRBV24-1	17	NA	TRBJ2-3	CATSDFYGLSSTDTQYF
TRBV20-1	12	NA	TRBJ2-7	CSARDMGHEQYF